These T cell receptor beta chains were read from a single sample in a study of T-cell reconstitution after alpha-beta-depleted transplantation in children. TCRdb re-derived calls from the PCR reads in MiXCR, one entry per CDR3 protein. The sample contains 480,000 or so distinct CDR3 sequences, more than 9% of which appear only once. Source: PBMCs, taken before TCRalphabeta/CD19-depleted stem cell transplant. The receptor set was obtained from a child aged 2-9 years with inherited bone marrow failure, due to receive a stem cell transplant. The conserved cysteine and the conserved F or W are not part of the CDR3 here. A D gene is named only where the DNA matches it firmly. Rows may omit the clone size; those that give it use once, few, many or a size class.

D gene	V gene	clone size	J gene	CDR3 length	CDR3 protein
.	TRBV6-2/TRBV6-3	many	TRBJ2-7	11	ASSPKPNDRQY
.	TRBV7-1	.	TRBJ2-7	12	ASSSGLPSYEQY
.	TRBV5-1	few	TRBJ2-1	12	ASSLVVSQNEQF
.	TRBV4-3	many	TRBJ2-2	16	ASSQEAMRTANTGELF
TRBD2	TRBV5-1	many	TRBJ2-1	15	ASSLLPLAGVGNEQF
.	TRBV7-2	.	TRBJ2-7	14	ASSPLIQTSTYEQY
TRBD2	TRBV5-1	many	TRBJ2-3	11	ASTSGRGDTQY
TRBD2	TRBV7-2	few	TRBJ2-7	13	ASSLSGGRPYEQY
.	TRBV4-3	many	TRBJ2-1	15	ASSQVPGGSSYNEQF
.	TRBV19	many	TRBJ1-3	10	ASSILRDTIY
.	TRBV2	many	TRBJ1-2	12	ASSVVRGSYGYT
.	TRBV7-9	many	TRBJ2-3	12	ASSRHDSTDTQY
.	TRBV28	many	TRBJ2-7	11	ASSLRWSYEQY
TRBD1	TRBV10-3	many	TRBJ1-2	10	AISESGGGYT
TRBD1	TRBV7-9	.	TRBJ2-7	11	ASSPGQFYEQY
.	TRBV6-5	many	TRBJ2-2	13	ASSYSTPNTGELF
TRBD1	TRBV5-1	many	TRBJ1-5	13	ASSIAGQGDQPQH
TRBD2	TRBV5-1	.	TRBJ2-5	16	ASSFRSLSGGSQETQY
.	TRBV28	many	TRBJ1-1	11	ASSPDRLLEAF
TRBD1	TRBV30	few	TRBJ1-2	11	AWADTGDYGYT
.	TRBV27	many	TRBJ2-1	12	ASSTLGLLNEQF
.	TRBV12-3/TRBV12-4	.	TRBJ2-4	13	ASSTAIEAKNIQY
TRBD2	TRBV29-1	many	TRBJ2-7	10	SVRVAGDWQY
TRBD2	TRBV12-3/TRBV12-4	many	TRBJ2-3	14	ASSSLAGRRTDTQY
.	TRBV27	many	TRBJ2-2	15	ASSLDSARVNTGELF
TRBD2	TRBV5-4	many	TRBJ2-7	13	ASSLATSGSHEQY
.	TRBV10-3	many	TRBJ2-5	13	AISESGLEQETQY
.	TRBV5-1	many	TRBJ2-6	14	ASLVGHRSGANVLT
TRBD2	TRBV7-2	many	TRBJ2-2	14	ASSLASGGTPGELF
TRBD1	TRBV12-3/TRBV12-4	many	TRBJ2-1	13	ASTLGDSAYNEQF
TRBD2	TRBV7-2	many	TRBJ2-7	19	ASSLASTPGLAGWSSYEQY
.	TRBV4-3	many	TRBJ2-6	15	ASSQPPQVSGANVLT
.	TRBV12-3/TRBV12-4	many	TRBJ2-2	14	ASSFWSSGDTGELF
TRBD1	TRBV5-1	many	TRBJ2-1	13	ASSPGQVRGDEQF
TRBD1	TRBV20-1	.	TRBJ2-3	13	SASGGQGATDTQY
TRBD1	TRBV20-1	many	TRBJ2-7	12	SALAGTGKNEQY
TRBD2	TRBV7-9	many	TRBJ2-7	14	ASSQGLAGFSYEQY
TRBD2	TRBV2	.	TRBJ2-1	13	ASSAKLAGVGEQF
.	TRBV5-1	.	TRBJ2-7	12	ASSPRTASYEQY
TRBD2	TRBV28	many	TRBJ2-7	14	ASKMLAGEPEDEQY
TRBD2	TRBV12-3/TRBV12-4	many	TRBJ2-5	12	ASSPTSGGETQY
TRBD2	TRBV20-1	many	TRBJ2-3	12	SAYQRGGPDTQY
TRBD2	TRBV5-4	many	TRBJ2-1	17	ASSLGLAGDAGSYNEQF
.	TRBV2	many	TRBJ2-4	15	ASSEGPRTVAKNIQY
.	TRBV20-1	many	TRBJ1-1	12	SASHGHSHTEAF
TRBD2	TRBV27	many	TRBJ2-1	13	ASSALAGGTGEQF
.	TRBV5-1	many	TRBJ2-5	11	ASSLVAPETQY
.	TRBV5-1	.	TRBJ2-6	14	ASSAYSVAEANVLT